This is a list of T cell receptor beta chains from one sample in a study of T cells in Graves' hyperthyroidism and ophthalmopathy. Each CDR3 protein gets one entry after TCRdb re-called the multiplex PCR reads with MiXCR. Of about 420,000 distinct CDR3 sequences in the sample, around 14% are singletons; the top ten hold roughly 14%. Sequenced sample: blood. These receptor sequences come from a woman under 30 with Graves' hyperthyroidism. The CDR3 runs from the conserved cysteine through the conserved F or W. D genes are given only for firm matches. A clone size is listed for some rows: how often the clone was seen (once, few, many), or a class if it is expanded.

>-|TRBV7-2|-|TRBJ1-2
TGTGCCAGCAGCTCCCCCCAGGGCTATGGCTACACCTTC
CASSSPQGYGYTF
>-|TRBV6-5|-|TRBJ1-5
TGTGCCAGCAGTTACTTCGGGGAAGGGGATCAGCCCCAGCATTTT
CASSYFGEGDQPQHF
>many|TRBV7-8|-|TRBJ2-7
TGTGCCAGCAGCGCACAGGGGAGGGCCTACGAGCAGTACTTC
CASSAQGRAYEQYF
>few|TRBV7-8|TRBD1|TRBJ2-7
TGTGCCAGCAGCTTAGATTCGGGGACAGTCTCCTACGAGCAGTACTTC
CASSLDSGTVSYEQYF
>many|TRBV7-2|TRBD1|TRBJ2-5
TGTGCCAGCAGCTACAGGACAGGGGGCCTGGAGACCCAGTACTTC
CASSYRTGGLETQYF
>few|TRBV20-1|TRBD2|TRBJ2-5
TGCAGTGCTAGCGTCCCGCGGGGGGCTGTAGAGACCCAGTACTTC
CSASVPRGAVETQYF
>many|TRBV6-2/TRBV6-3|TRBD1|TRBJ2-7
TGTGCCAGCACCCCAGATGGGACAGGGGGTTACGAGCAGTACTTC
CASTPDGTGGYEQYF
>many|TRBV11-2|-|TRBJ2-3
TGTGCCAGCAGCCCAAGCGGTGGGGGGGCAGGAGATACGCAGTATTTT
CASSPSGGGAGDTQYF
>many|TRBV3-1|-|TRBJ2-1
TGTGCCAGCAGGGTTACAGGGTACAATGAGCAGTTCTTC
CASRVTGYNEQFF
>few|TRBV5-1|-|TRBJ2-1
TGCGCCAGCAGCGAAGAGGCCTACAATGAGCAGTTCTTC
CASSEEAYNEQFF
>many|TRBV20-1|-|TRBJ1-5
TGCAGTGCTTATAGTACCAGGGACAATCAGCCCCAGCATTTT
CSAYSTRDNQPQHF
>many|TRBV18|TRBD2|TRBJ2-1
TGTGCCAGCTCACCACCCGCTGGGACTAGCCCCTCGGATGAGCAGTTCTTC
CASSPPAGTSPSDEQFF
>-|TRBV27|-|TRBJ1-1
TGTGCCAGTAGCTGGGGGGGCCAGATGAACACTGAAGCTTTCTTT
CASSWGGQMNTEAFF
>few|TRBV9|-|TRBJ1-1
TGTGCCAGCAGCGTAGTTCAGGCTTTCACTGAAGCTTTCTTT
CASSVVQAFTEAFF
>-|TRBV9|-|TRBJ1-2
TGTGCCAGCAGCGCCCTTCCAGAGGGACCGTCTGGCTACACCTTC
CASSALPEGPSGYTF
>-|TRBV9|-|TRBJ1-2
TGTGCCAGCAGCTACCTGCCGGGGGGGACGAACTATGGCTACACCTTC
CASSYLPGGTNYGYTF
>many|TRBV7-2|TRBD1|TRBJ2-1
TGTGCCAGCAGCTTTACCGGGACAGCTTACAATGAGCAGTTCTTC
CASSFTGTAYNEQFF
>-|TRBV3-1|TRBD1|TRBJ2-7
TGTGCCAGCAGCCGAGGCGGACAGGCGAACTACGAGCAGTACTTC
CASSRGGQANYEQYF
>many|TRBV5-1|-|TRBJ1-1
TGCGCCAGCAGCTTGACGGAAAGTTCCGAAGCTTTCTTT
CASSLTESSEAFF
>many|TRBV6-1|TRBD1|TRBJ2-2
TGTGCCAGCAAGTGGCGACAGGGGGCGAACACCGGGGAGCTGTTTTTT
CASKWRQGANTGELFF
>many|TRBV20-1|TRBD2|TRBJ2-7
TGCAGTGCCAAAGCCCTAGCGGGAGGAACCTACGAGCAGTACTTC
CSAKALAGGTYEQYF
>many|TRBV20-1|-|TRBJ2-1
TGCAGTGCTCGGCCCGGACAGAACCGAAATGAGCAGTTCTTC
CSARPGQNRNEQFF
>-|TRBV6-1|-|TRBJ2-4
TGTGCCAGCAGTTCCCCTAAATTAGCCAAAAACATTCAGTACTTC
CASSSPKLAKNIQYF
>-|TRBV12-3/TRBV12-4|TRBD2|TRBJ2-4
TGTGCCAGCAGTCCCCTCGGGGAGGGGAACAAAAACATTCAGTACTTC
CASSPLGEGNKNIQYF
>once|TRBV10-3|TRBD1|TRBJ1-5
TGTGCCATCAGTGCAGACAGGGGTCGAAATCAGCCCCAGCATTTT
CAISADRGRNQPQHF
>many|TRBV6-1|TRBD1|TRBJ1-1
TGTGCCAGCAGTTCCGTGAGAGGGACAGGGGGCACTGAAGCTTTCTTT
CASSSVRGTGGTEAFF
>many|TRBV20-1|-|TRBJ2-3
TGCAGTGCTAGAGATAGAAAGGTTACAGATACGCAGTATTTT
CSARDRKVTDTQYF
>many|TRBV9|TRBD1|TRBJ1-1
TGTGCCAGCAGTCCAAGGACAGGGTTGAACACTGAAGCTTTCTTT
CASSPRTGLNTEAFF
>few|TRBV7-9|TRBD1|TRBJ2-5
TGTGCCAGCAGCTCAACGACAGGGGTCAAGACCCAGTACTTC
CASSSTTGVKTQYF
>many|TRBV20-1|-|TRBJ2-1
TGCAGTGCTAGATACCCCTTCCGGATTAATGAGCAGTTCTTC
CSARYPFRINEQFF
>few|TRBV11-2|TRBD1|TRBJ2-7
TGTGCCAGCAGCCTCCTCGACAGGGGCCCCTACGAGCAGTACTTC
CASSLLDRGPYEQYF
>-|TRBV7-2|-|TRBJ1-1
TGTGCCAGCAGCCCAAGGGCCTCCACTGAAGCTTTCTTT
CASSPRASTEAFF
>many|TRBV20-1|-|TRBJ1-2
TGCAGTGCTAGAGGATGGGGCTATGGCTACACCTTC
CSARGWGYGYTF
>many|TRBV28|TRBD1|TRBJ2-7
TGTGCCAGCAGTGAAACCGGGACAGTCGTCTCCTACGAGCAGTACTTC
CASSETGTVVSYEQYF
>many|TRBV7-2|-|TRBJ1-2
TGTGCCAGCAGCCCTTCGCACTTCGAGCCCAACTATGGCTACACCTTC
CASSPSHFEPNYGYTF
>many|TRBV12-3/TRBV12-4|TRBD2|TRBJ2-4
TGTGCCAGCAGTCCCCCGGGACTAGCGGGAGCGGCGAAAAACATTCAGTACTTC
CASSPPGLAGAAKNIQYF
>many|TRBV5-1|-|TRBJ2-2
TGCGCCAGCAGCTTTCGGGCGGGCCCGAACACCGGGGAGCTGTTTTTT
CASSFRAGPNTGELFF
>many|TRBV13|-|TRBJ1-1
TGTGCCAGCAGCCCAAGCACAGGCGCCCTCAAAACGAACACTGAAGCTTTCTTT
CASSPSTGALKTNTEAFF
>few|TRBV27|-|TRBJ2-1
TGTGCCAGCAGTCCTTCCCGCCCTAATGAGCAGTTCTTC
CASSPSRPNEQFF
>many|TRBV12-3/TRBV12-4|TRBD1|TRBJ1-5
TGTGCCAGCAGTTTAGGTGTAGGACAGGGGCTAGGGAGCAATCAGCCCCAGCATTTT
CASSLGVGQGLGSNQPQHF
>many|TRBV27|TRBD1|TRBJ2-2
TGTGCCAGCAGATCGGGACAGACCACCGGGGAGCTGTTTTTT
CASRSGQTTGELFF
>few|TRBV6-1|-|TRBJ1-5
TGTGCCAGCAGGGGAGAGCGTAATCAGCCCCAGCATTTT
CASRGERNQPQHF
>many|TRBV7-2|TRBD2|TRBJ2-7
TGTGCCAGCAGCCCGACGGGGGGGACCACCTACGAGCAGTACTTC
CASSPTGGTTYEQYF
>once|TRBV20-1|TRBD2|TRBJ2-3
TGCAGTGCTAGACAGAGACTAGCGGGGGGCCCAGATACGCAGTATTTT
CSARQRLAGGPDTQYF
>many|TRBV12-3/TRBV12-4|-|TRBJ1-1
TGTGCCAGCAGTTTAAGAGGGACCAAGAGAATGTTGGAAGCTTTCTTT
CASSLRGTKRMLEAFF
>many|TRBV12-3/TRBV12-4|TRBD1|TRBJ1-2
TGTGCCAGCACCTTTTCCCCGGACAGGCTGGGCTACACCTTC
CASTFSPDRLGYTF
>-|TRBV19|-|TRBJ1-1
TGTGCCAGTAGTATAGCTGGGGGAGTAAACACTGAAGCTTTCTTT
CASSIAGGVNTEAFF
>many|TRBV12-3/TRBV12-4|-|TRBJ2-2
TGTGCCAGCTGGTTAGAGACCGGGGAGCTGTTTTTT
CASWLETGELFF
>many|TRBV9|-|TRBJ2-3
TGTGCCAGCAGCTTGACAGGCGAAACAGATACGCAGTATTTT
CASSLTGETDTQYF
>-|TRBV7-8|-|TRBJ2-7
TGTGCCAGCACCCGGGGGCTATCCTACGAGCAGTACTTC
CASTRGLSYEQYF
>-|TRBV19|TRBD1|TRBJ2-3
TGTGCCAGTAGCTCGGGACAGCCGTCCAACACAGATACGCAGTATTTT
CASSSGQPSNTDTQYF
>-|TRBV6-2/TRBV6-3|TRBD1|TRBJ2-3
TGTGCCAGCAGGCCAGGACAGGGCGGCACAGATACGCAGTATTTT
CASRPGQGGTDTQYF
>few|TRBV5-4|-|TRBJ1-2
TGTGCCAGCAGCTTTTGGGGGGACTATGGCTACACCTTC
CASSFWGDYGYTF
>many|TRBV24-1|TRBD1|TRBJ2-5
TGTGCCACCGCACGGGGGACAGGGCGGGGAGAGACCCAGTACTTC
CATARGTGRGETQYF